These 19 T cell receptor beta chains share one sample of origin, sequenced in a study of blood T cell repertoires in COVID-19. Assay used: immunoSEQ multiplex PCR; TCRdb lists only in-frame clones, some missing. This table has under 500,000 clones, roughly nine tenths appearing once. Material: PBMCs or T cells enriched from blood (not recorded which). These receptors were taken from a woman younger than 35 with acute COVID-19.

This rearrangement joins TRBV9 to TRBJ2-1; 7 positions agree with TRBD2. The V segment lost 0 bases and the J segment 6 bases; nucleotides outside the gene matches: 6. The germline V gene encodes CDR1 SGDLS and CDR2 YYNGEE. This CDR3 spans 15 amino acids. The CDR3 loop is CASSVEGGRVNEQFF. The DNA for the CDR3 is TGTGCCAGCAGCGTAGAGGGAGGGAGGGTCAATGAGCAGTTCTTC.

The CDR3 spells CAISGAGTGTSGNTIYF. CDR3 in DNA: TGTGCCATCAGCGGAGCGGGGACAGGGACCTCTGGAAACACCATATATTTT. J is TRBJ1-3 and V is TRBV10-3; TRBD1 agrees at 9 bases. Germline V gene data show CDR1 as ENHRY and CDR2 as SYGVKD. There are 17 residues in the CDR3. Trimming took 6 bases from V and 0 from J; bases not matched to a gene: 9.

V and J are TRBV5-1 and TRBJ1-1; 9 bases agree with TRBD1. The J segment lost 4 bases and the V segment lost 1 base, leaving 5 bases of the junction unmatched. CDR1 and CDR2 from the germline V gene are SGHRS and YFSETQ. The CDR3 covers 15 residues. CDR3 loop: CASSLQQGAFTEAFF. In nucleotides, the CDR3 is TGCGCCAGCAGCTTGCAACAGGGGGCATTCACTGAAGCTTTCTTT.

The CDR3, as DNA: TGCGCCAGCAGCCATGTGGTGACAGGGAGTGGCTACACCTTC. Amino acids: CASSHVVTGSGYTF. The chain has TRBV4-1 and TRBJ1-2; 7 bases fit TRBD1. The CDR3 has 14 amino acids. V was pared by 3 bases and J by 7 bases, with 8 bases of the junction left unmatched. Germline V gene lookup returns CDR1 MGHRA and CDR2 YSYEKL.

The CDR3 DNA reads TGTGCCAGCAGTGCAGGGGCAGGTCAGCCCCAGCATTTT. As protein: CASSAGAGQPQHF. This chain uses TRBV2 with TRBJ1-5, with a possible D match to TRBD1 (6 bases). The CDR3 has 13 residues. The germline gives CDR1 SNHLY, CDR2 FYNNEI. The germline V and J ends were trimmed by 4 bases and 6 bases, with 10 bases remaining between them.

V and J are TRBV3-1 (or the pseudogene TRBV3-2) and TRBJ2-7; 9 bases are shared with TRBD1. The V and J ends lost 3 bases and 7 bases, in that order; junction bases with no gene match: 10. The CDR3 has 15 residues. Germline lookup yields CDR1 LGHDT and CDR2 YNNKEL (reference sequence). CDR3 sequence (DNA): TGTGCCAGCAGCCAGACCCGGGACAGGGACCTTGAGCAGTACTTC. This encodes CASSQTRDRDLEQYF.

The CDR3 loop is CASSVRQGGAEKLFF. In nucleotides, the CDR3 is TGTGCCAGCAGTGTCAGACAGGGGGGGGCTGAAAAACTGTTTTTT. The V and J genes are TRBV27 and TRBJ1-4; 9 bases match TRBD1. Germline V gene data show CDR1 as MNHEY and CDR2 as SMNVEV (reference sequence). CDR3 length: 15 amino acids. V gave up 5 bases and J gave up 7 bases; unmatched junction bases: 8.

The chain combines TRBV4-3 with TRBJ2-7; TRBD2 is a possible D gene (5 bases). Germline V lookup: CDR1 LGHNA, CDR2 YSLEER. Trimming took off 1 base at V and 0 bases at J, with 13 bases between the two ends. The CDR3 has 16 amino acids. The CDR3 DNA is TGCGCCAGCAGCCAAGGGACTTCATTTAACTCCTACGAGCAGTACTTC. It is translated as CASSQGTSFNSYEQYF.

J is TRBJ2-7 and V is TRBV10-2; 9 nucleotides line up with TRBD2. J gave up 7 bases and V 4 bases, and 8 bases lay outside the gene matches. The germline V gene has CDR1 WSHSY and CDR2 SAAADI. The CDR3 is 14 residues long. In DNA form, the CDR3 reads TGCGCCAGCAGTGGAGCGGGGGGCCCGGGGGAGCAGTACTTC. The encoded protein is CASSGAGGPGEQYF.

This sequence joins TRBV6-1 and TRBJ1-2; D not certain. The CDR3 runs to 16 residues. The germline gives CDR1 MNHNS, CDR2 SASEGT. V was shortened by 0 bases and J by 4 bases, with 15 bases between the two germline ends. CDR3 region: CASSEAATVSLYGYTF. DNA of the CDR3: TGTGCCAGCAGTGAAGCAGCGACGGTCTCCCTCTATGGCTACACCTTC.

V and J are TRBV24-1 and TRBJ2-2; D gene uncertain. This CDR3 has 14 amino acids. Germline V gene sequence: CDR1 KGHDR, CDR2 SFDVKD. Deletions cut 6 bases from V and 0 bases from J, with 7 bases between. The CDR3 protein is CATSRAPNTGELFF. The DNA for the CDR3 is TGTGCCACCAGTAGAGCTCCGAACACCGGGGAGCTGTTTTTT.

This chain uses TRBV10-1 with TRBJ2-2; maybe TRBD2 (5 bases). Deletions cut 9 bases from V and 4 bases from J, with 18 bases between. Germline V gene lookup returns CDR1 WNHNN and CDR2 SYGVQD (reference sequence). CDR3 length: 15 residues. The CDR3 region has the DNA TGCGCCAGTACAGCGTTCGCGGGCGGCACCGGGGAGCTGTTTTTT. The encoded protein is CASTAFAGGTGELFF.

The rearrangement joins TRBV20-1 to TRBJ2-3; possibly TRBD1 for D (6 bases). Germline V gene sequence: CDR1 DFQATT, CDR2 SNEGSKA (reference sequence). V lost 3 bases and J 2 bases, leaving 12 bases between the germline ends. The CDR3 totals 14 residues. The DNA of the CDR3 is TGCAGTGCTAGTCGGGTGGGGGCCACAGATACGCAGTATTTT. It specifies CSASRVGATDTQYF.

The rearrangement joins TRBV7-2 to TRBJ1-1; 8 nucleotides align to TRBD1. The CDR3 loop spans 14 amino acids. Germline-derived CDR1 and CDR2 are SGHTA and FQGNSA. With V trimmed by 6 bases and J by 4 bases, 7 bases remained unmatched. Here the CDR3 DNA reads TGTGCCAGCAGAAGGGACAGGAGGGTCACTGAAGCTTTCTTT. Amino acids: CASRRDRRVTEAFF.

The chain carries TRBV18 and TRBJ1-3; D gene unclear. The germline V gene has CDR1 KGHSH and CDR2 LQKENI. V was pared by 0 bases and J by 0 bases, with 9 bases between. The CDR3 runs 16 residues. The CDR3 loop is CASSPPNGASGNTIYF. For the CDR3, the DNA is TGTGCCAGCTCACCACCTAACGGAGCCTCTGGAAACACCATATATTTT.

The chain links TRBV13 to TRBJ2-3; TRBD1 aligns across 11 bases. Trimming took 5 bases from V and 6 from J; bases not matched to a gene: 7. This CDR3 has 15 amino acids. Germline CDR1 and CDR2: PRHDT and FYEKMQ (reference sequence). The CDR3 sequence is CASSPRTGGDDTQYF. The CDR3 DNA sequence: TGTGCCAGCAGCCCGCGGACAGGGGGCGACGATACGCAGTATTTT.

V is TRBV6-2 or TRBV6-3 and J is TRBJ2-3, with D possibly being TRBD1 (5 bases). Germline-derived CDR1 and CDR2 are MNHEY and SVGEGT. Trimming cost V 0 bases and J 4 bases, with 17 bases left between them. The CDR3 has 17 residues. CDR3 bases: TGTGCCAGCAGTTACTCGTGGGCCAGGGTGGGGTCAGATACGCAGTATTTT. Amino acids: CASSYSWARVGSDTQYF.

This clone was observed a handful of times. The rearrangement joins TRBV5-1 to TRBJ2-2; 10 bases line up with TRBD1. After removal of 0 bases from V and 4 bases from J, the junction contained 6 bases not matched to a gene. This CDR3 comprises 17 residues. CDR1 is SGHRS, CDR2 YFSETQ, per germline. The CDR3 protein is CASSLAARTGGTGELFF. The CDR3 DNA reads as TGCGCCAGCAGCTTGGCTGCTAGGACAGGGGGCACCGGGGAGCTGTTTTTT.

The chain joins TRBV7-8 to TRBJ1-6; 9 bases match TRBD1. The germline V gene has CDR1 SGHVS and CDR2 FQNEAQ. The CDR3 extends over 19 amino acids. V was pared by 6 bases and J by 0 bases, with 12 bases of the junction left unmatched. The CDR3 sequence: CASRQTAGTGNSYNSPLHF. CDR3 sequence (DNA): TGTGCCAGCAGACAGACAGCCGGGACAGGGAACTCCTATAATTCACCCCTCCACTTT. Using reference TRBV7-8 and TRBJ1-6 for the parts outside the CDR3, the full variable domain is GAGVSQSPRYKVAKRGQDVALRCDPISGHVSLFWYQQALGQGPEFLTYFQNEAQLDKSGLPSDRFFAERPEGSVSTLKIQRTQQEDSAVYLCASRQTAGTGNSYNSPLHFGNGTRLTVT.